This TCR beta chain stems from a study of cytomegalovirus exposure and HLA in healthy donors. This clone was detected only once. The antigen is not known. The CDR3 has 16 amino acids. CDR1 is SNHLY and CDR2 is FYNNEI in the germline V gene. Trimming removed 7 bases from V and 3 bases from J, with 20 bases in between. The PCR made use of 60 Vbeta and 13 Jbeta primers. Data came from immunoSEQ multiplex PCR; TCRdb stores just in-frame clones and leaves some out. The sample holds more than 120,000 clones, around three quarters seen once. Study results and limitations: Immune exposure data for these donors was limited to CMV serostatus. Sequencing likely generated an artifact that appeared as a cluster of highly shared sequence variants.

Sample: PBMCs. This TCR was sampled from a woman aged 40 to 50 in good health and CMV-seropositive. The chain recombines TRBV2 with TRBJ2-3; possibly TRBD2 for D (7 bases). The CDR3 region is CASNPLGGRGTDTQYF. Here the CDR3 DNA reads TGTGCCAGCAACCCCCTCGGGGGGCGAGGGACAGATACGCAGTATTTT.